These 2 T cell receptor beta chains were sequenced from one sample in a study of preoperative IRX-2 immunotherapy in early breast cancer. Treatment given: preoperative locoregional IRX-2 cytokine immunotherapy. Generated by immunoSEQ multiplex PCR, the TCRdb table keeps only in-frame clones and is missing some. In the table there are about 38,000 clones, 75% to 85% of which are singletons. The sample was lymph node tissue, taken after IRX-2 immunotherapy. These receptors were obtained from a human donor with breast cancer.

The J gene is TRBJ2-3, the V gene TRBV6-8, with TRBD2 matching over 7 bases. From germline, CDR1 is MNHGY and CDR2 SAAAGT. Trimming at V came to 6 bases and at J to 0 bases, leaving 9 bases not matched to a gene. This CDR3 is built from 16 residues. CDR3 nucleotides: TGTGCCAGCAGCCCTGGGACTACCGCTAGCACAGATACGCAGTATTTT. It yields the protein CASSPGTTASTDTQYF.

The rearrangement uses TRBV18 and TRBJ2-1, with TRBD2 matching 10 bases. This CDR3 has 16 amino acids. The V segment lost 7 bases and the J segment 8 bases; nucleotides outside the gene matches: 14. CDR1 and CDR2 (germline): KGHSH, LQKENI. DNA of the CDR3: TGTGCCAGCTTAACAAGCGGGGGGGCCAGTAGTCATGAGCAGTTCTTC. It codes for CASLTSGGASSHEQFF. The full variable domain, rest sourced from reference TRBV18 and TRBJ2-1, is NAGVMQNPRHLVRRRGQEARLRCSPMKGHSHVYWYRQLPEEGLKFMVYLQKENIIDESGMPKERFSAEFPKEGPSILRIQQVVRGDSAAYFCASLTSGGASSHEQFFGPGTRLTVL.